The clone carrying this T cell receptor beta chain was seen only a few times. The antigen remains unidentified. This sample stems from a study of beta chain features in type 1 diabetes. General observations from the study: Across patients, naive, central memory and Treg TCRB repertoires exhibited apparently greater similarity than was observed across healthy donors. VDJ junctions from patients with type 1 diabetes contained fewer insertions and more deletions. There was a moderate but significant shortening of TCRB CDR3s in all four CD4+ subsets of Type 1 diabetes patients.

One heparinised blood draw averaging around 0.12 L was given by each donor. The germline CDR1 and CDR2 sequences are SGDLS and YYNGEE. The CDR3 is 15 amino acids. TCRB transcripts that were expressed got sequenced, as all of the isolated RNA had been reverse transcribed. Sequenced by immunoSEQ multiplex PCR; TCRdb stores in-frame clones only, minus some. The sample records some 47,000 clones, around 45% being singletons. The V call is TRBV9, the J call TRBJ2-5, with TRBD2 as a possible D gene (5 bases). Matching the DNA end better, TRBJ2-7 makes the J call doubtful. Input material: stem cell memory CD4+ T cells from blood. This TCR was sampled from a man aged 25 to 45 with type 1 diabetes. CDR3 nucleotide sequence: TGTGCCAGCAGCGCGGAGGCAGCCTGGTCCTACGAGCAGTACTTC. Protein product: CASSAEAAWSYEQYF.